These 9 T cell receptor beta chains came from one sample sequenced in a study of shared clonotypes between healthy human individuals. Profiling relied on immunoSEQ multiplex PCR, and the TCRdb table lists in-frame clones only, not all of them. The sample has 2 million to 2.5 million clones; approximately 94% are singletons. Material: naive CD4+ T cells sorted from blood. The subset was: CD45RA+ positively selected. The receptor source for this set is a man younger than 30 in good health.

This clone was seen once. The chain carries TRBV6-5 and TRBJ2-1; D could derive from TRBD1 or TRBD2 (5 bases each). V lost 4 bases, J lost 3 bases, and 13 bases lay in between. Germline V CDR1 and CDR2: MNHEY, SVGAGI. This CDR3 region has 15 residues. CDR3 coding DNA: TGTGCCAGCAGTTTCGGGACCCCCGGCTACAATGAGCAGTTCTTC. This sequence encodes CASSFGTPGYNEQFF.

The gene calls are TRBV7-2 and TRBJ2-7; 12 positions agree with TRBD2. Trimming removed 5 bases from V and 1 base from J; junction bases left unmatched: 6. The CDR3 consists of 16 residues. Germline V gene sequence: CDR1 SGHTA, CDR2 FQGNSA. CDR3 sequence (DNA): TGTGCCAGCAGCCATGGACTAGCGGGAATTTCCTACGAGCAGTACTTC. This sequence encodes CASSHGLAGISYEQYF.

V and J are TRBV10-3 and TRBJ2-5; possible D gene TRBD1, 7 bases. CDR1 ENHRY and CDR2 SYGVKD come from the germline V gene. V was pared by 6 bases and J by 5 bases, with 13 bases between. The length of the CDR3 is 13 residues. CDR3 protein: CAIRAGGGETQYF. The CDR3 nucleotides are TGTGCCATCAGGGCAGGGGGAGGTGAGACCCAGTACTTC.

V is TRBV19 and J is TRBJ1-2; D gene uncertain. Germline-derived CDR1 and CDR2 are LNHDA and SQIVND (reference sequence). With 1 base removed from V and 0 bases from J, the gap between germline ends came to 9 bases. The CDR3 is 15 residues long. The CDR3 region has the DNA TGTGCCAGTAGTATAGGGGCATCAGCTAACTATGGCTACACCTTC. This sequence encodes CASSIGASANYGYTF. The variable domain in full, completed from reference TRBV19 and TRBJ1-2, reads DGGITQSPKYLFRKEGQNVTLSCEQNLNHDAMYWYRQDPGQGLRLIYYSQIVNDFQKGDIAEGYSVSREKKESFPLTVTSAQKNPTAFYLCASSIGASANYGYTFGSGTRLTVV.

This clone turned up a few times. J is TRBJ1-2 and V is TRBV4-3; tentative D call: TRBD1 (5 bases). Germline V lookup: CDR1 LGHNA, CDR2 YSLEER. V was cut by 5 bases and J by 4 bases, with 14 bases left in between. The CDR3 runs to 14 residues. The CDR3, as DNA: TGCGCCAGCAGCGTCCGGGACGGCTCCTATGGCTACACCTTC. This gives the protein CASSVRDGSYGYTF.

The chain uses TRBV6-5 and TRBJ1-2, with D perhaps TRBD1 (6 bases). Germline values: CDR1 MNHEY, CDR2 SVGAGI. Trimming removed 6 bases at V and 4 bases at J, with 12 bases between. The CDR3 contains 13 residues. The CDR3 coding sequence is TGTGCCAGCAGATTGAGGGGGGGCTATGGCTACACCTTC. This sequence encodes CASRLRGGYGYTF.

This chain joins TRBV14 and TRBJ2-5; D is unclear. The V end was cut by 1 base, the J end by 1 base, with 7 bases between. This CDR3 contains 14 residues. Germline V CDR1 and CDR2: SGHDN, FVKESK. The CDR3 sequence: CASSQVRPQETQYF. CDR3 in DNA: TGTGCCAGCAGCCAAGTACGGCCCCAAGAGACCCAGTACTTC.

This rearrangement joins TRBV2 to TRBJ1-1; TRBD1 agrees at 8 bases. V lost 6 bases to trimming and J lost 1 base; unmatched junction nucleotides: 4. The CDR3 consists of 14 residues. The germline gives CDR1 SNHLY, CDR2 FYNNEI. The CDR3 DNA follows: TGTGCCAGCAGGGGGACAGGCCAGAACACTGAAGCTTTCTTT. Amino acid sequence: CASRGTGQNTEAFF.

CDR3 nucleotide sequence: TGTGCCAGCAGCTCGGTCGACGACAGGATCTATAATTCACCCCTCCACTTT. Amino acid sequence: CASSSVDDRIYNSPLHF. V is TRBV5-6 and J is TRBJ1-6, with D perhaps matching TRBD1 (6 bases). The V end lost 3 bases, the J end lost 3 bases, and 16 bases lay between the germline ends. This CDR3 has 17 residues. Per the germline V gene, CDR1 is SGHDT and CDR2 is YYEEEE.